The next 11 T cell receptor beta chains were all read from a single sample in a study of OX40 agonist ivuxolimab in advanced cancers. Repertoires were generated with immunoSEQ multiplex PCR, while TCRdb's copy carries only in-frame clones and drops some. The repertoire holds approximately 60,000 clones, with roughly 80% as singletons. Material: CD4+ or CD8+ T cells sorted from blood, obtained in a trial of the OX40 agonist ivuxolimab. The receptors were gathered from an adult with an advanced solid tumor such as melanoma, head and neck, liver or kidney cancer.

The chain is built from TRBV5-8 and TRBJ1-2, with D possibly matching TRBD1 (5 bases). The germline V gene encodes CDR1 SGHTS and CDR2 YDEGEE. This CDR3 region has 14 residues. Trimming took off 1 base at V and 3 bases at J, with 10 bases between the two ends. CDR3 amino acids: CASSLIRGDYGYTF. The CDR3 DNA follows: TGTGCCAGCAGCTTGATACGGGGGGACTATGGCTACACCTTC.

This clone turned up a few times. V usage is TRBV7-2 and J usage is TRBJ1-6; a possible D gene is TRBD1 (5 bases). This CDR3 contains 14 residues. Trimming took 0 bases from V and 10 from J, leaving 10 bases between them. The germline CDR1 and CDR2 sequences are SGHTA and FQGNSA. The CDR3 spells CASSLAQGKSPLHF. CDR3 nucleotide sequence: TGTGCCAGCAGCTTAGCGCAGGGAAAATCACCCCTCCACTTT. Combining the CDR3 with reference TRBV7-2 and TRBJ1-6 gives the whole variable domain GAGVSQSPSNKVTEKGKDVELRCDPISGHTALYWYRQSLGQGLEFLIYFQGNSAPDKSGLPSDRFSAERTGGSVSTLTIQRTQQEDSAVYLCASSLAQGKSPLHFGNGTRLTVT.

The CDR3: CASSIKLSTDTQYF. Here the CDR3 DNA reads TGTGCCAGCAGCATCAAACTAAGCACAGATACGCAGTATTTT. V gene TRBV7-9 combines with J gene TRBJ2-3; no definite D call. Germline V lookup: CDR1 SEHNR, CDR2 FQNEAQ (reference sequence). This CDR3 spans 14 amino acids. The V end was cut by 5 bases, the J end by 0 bases, with 9 bases between.

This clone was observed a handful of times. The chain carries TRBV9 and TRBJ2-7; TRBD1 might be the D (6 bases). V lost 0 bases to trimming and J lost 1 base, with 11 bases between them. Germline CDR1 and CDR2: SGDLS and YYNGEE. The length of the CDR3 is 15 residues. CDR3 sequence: CASSVGPQGSYEQYF. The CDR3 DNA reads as TGTGCCAGCAGCGTAGGGCCACAGGGATCCTACGAGCAGTACTTC.

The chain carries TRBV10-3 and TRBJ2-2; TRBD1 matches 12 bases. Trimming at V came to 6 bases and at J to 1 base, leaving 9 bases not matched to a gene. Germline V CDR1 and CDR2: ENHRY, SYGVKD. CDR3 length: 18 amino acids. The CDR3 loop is CAIRVGQGAPGNTGELFF. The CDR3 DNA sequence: TGTGCCATCAGGGTGGGACAGGGGGCGCCGGGGAACACCGGGGAGCTGTTTTTT.

The CDR3 nucleotides are TGTGCCAGCAGTGAAGGCCGGCCGGTAAATCAGCCCCAGCATTTT. It specifies CASSEGRPVNQPQHF. The chain carries TRBV6-1 and TRBJ1-5; D call uncertain. The V gene's germline CDR1 is MNHNS and CDR2 SASEGT. This CDR3 has 15 residues. V was pared by 1 base and J by 4 bases, with 11 bases between.

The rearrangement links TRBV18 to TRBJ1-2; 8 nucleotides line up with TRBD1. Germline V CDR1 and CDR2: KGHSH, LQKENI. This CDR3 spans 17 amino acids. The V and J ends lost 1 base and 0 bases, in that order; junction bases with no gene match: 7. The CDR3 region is CASSPLIGQGANYGYTF. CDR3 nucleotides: TGTGCCAGCTCACCACTCATCGGACAGGGAGCTAACTATGGCTACACCTTC.

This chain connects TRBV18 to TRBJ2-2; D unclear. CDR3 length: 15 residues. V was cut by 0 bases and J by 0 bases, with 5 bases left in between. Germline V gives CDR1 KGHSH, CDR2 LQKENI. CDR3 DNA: TGTGCCAGCTCACCACCGAACCCGAACACCGGGGAGCTGTTTTTT. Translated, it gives CASSPPNPNTGELFF.

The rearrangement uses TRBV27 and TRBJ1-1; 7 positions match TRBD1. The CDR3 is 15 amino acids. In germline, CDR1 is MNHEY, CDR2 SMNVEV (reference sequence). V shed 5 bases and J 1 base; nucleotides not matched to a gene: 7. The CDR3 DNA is TGTGCCAGCAGTCCGCGACAGGGATGGAACACTGAAGCTTTCTTT. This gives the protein CASSPRQGWNTEAFF.

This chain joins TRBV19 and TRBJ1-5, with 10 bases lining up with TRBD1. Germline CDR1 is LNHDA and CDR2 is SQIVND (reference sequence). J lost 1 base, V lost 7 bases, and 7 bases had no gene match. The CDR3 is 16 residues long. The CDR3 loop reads CASTPGQGLSNQPQHF. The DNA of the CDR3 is TGTGCCAGTACCCCGGGACAGGGGTTGAGCAATCAGCCCCAGCATTTT.

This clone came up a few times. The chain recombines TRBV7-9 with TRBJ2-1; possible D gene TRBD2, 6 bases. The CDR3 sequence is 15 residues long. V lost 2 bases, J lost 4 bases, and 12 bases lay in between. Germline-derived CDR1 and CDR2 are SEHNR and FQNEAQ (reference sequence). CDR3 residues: CASSLRSGTYNEQFF. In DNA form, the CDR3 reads TGTGCCAGCAGCTTACGTAGCGGAACTTACAATGAGCAGTTCTTC.